This T cell receptor beta chain came from a study of tumor and adjacent non-tumor tissue in lung cancer. As for the study in general: The patients, 10 or so men and a few women, were roughly 30 to 80 with stage I to III disease. Around 4.5 million productive TCRbeta reads were obtained per sample on average.

The germline V gene has CDR1 SGHKS and CDR2 YYEKEE (reference sequence). The CDR3 is made up of 12 amino acids, end residues included. Whole-study findings and limits: TCR diversity was significantly greater in tumor than normal lung tissue. Top 100 clones took a larger repertoire share in normal lung.

The template was RNA from unsorted bulk tissue. Note on this clonotype: The antigen remains undetermined. No DNA is shown, since the ends of the CDR3 on it are uncertain; the CDR3 is the one TCRdb lists.

Three rounds of nested PCR, following a modified ARM-PCR protocol, produced the TCRbeta library. TCRdb used MiXCR to reprocess the multiplex PCR reads, holding one entry per CDR3 protein. The sample has about 93,000 distinct CDR3 sequences; around 71% are singletons. This chain joins TRBV5-5 and TRBJ2-7. Input material: lung tumor tissue. This clonotype originated in a man between 60 and 70 years old with non-small cell lung cancer. The CDR3 sequence: CASSYECLEQYF.